The entry below gives a single TCR beta chain sequence along with its context. Here immunoSEQ multiplex PCR was the method, and the copy in TCRdb shows in-frame clones only, minus some. The sample lists 110,000 or so clones; 85% to 90% were seen once. V lost 5 bases and J lost 3; bases outside the gene matches: 3. This CDR3 is built from 13 residues. The germline V gene encodes CDR1 MNHEY and CDR2 SVGAGI. This specimen belongs to a study of blood T cell repertoires in COVID-19. The source material was peripheral blood. The chain combines TRBV6-5 with TRBJ2-7, with 8 bases lining up with TRBD1. The TCR sequence derives from a human donor in a cohort sampled during active COVID-19. In nucleotides, the CDR3 is TGTGCCAGCAGTCGCGGACAGGGCTACGAGCAGTACTTC. As protein: CASSRGQGYEQYF.